Each of the 31 T cell receptor beta chains below was sequenced from the same sample in a study of blood T cells in healthy people across ages (dated by TCRdb to between 2014 and 2017). Libraries were built with 5' RACE. The data were produced on an Illumina HiSeq 2500. A second PCR of roughly 6 to 12 cycles was performed with a sample-barcoded 5' primer and a J-beta primer mix. TCRdb's own reprocessing of the public reads used fastp at Q25 and MiXCR and kept productive beta chains. When rows share a CDR3 protein, they turn into one entry using the most common DNA and genes. This sample gives approximately 1,100,000 distinct CDR3 sequences in total; around 43% of them show up just once. In total, the top ten clones hold 18% of the sample. The sample was blood. These receptors all stem from an older woman in good health.

The J gene is TRBJ2-5, the V gene TRBV27; 8 bases align to TRBD1. CDR1 is MNHEY, CDR2 SMNVEV, per germline (reference sequence). Unmatched junction bases numbered 10, after V lost 5 bases and J lost 5 bases. CDR3 length: 15 residues. The chain's CDR3 is CASSNRTGRVETQYF. As DNA, the CDR3 is TGTGCCAGCAGTAACCGGACAGGGCGTGTGGAGACCCAGTACTTC.

The gene calls are TRBV5-1 and TRBJ2-5; 7 nucleotides line up with TRBD2. This CDR3 is built from 16 residues. V trimming: 7 bases; J trimming: 11 bases; junction bases outside the gene matches: 23. Germline V gives CDR1 SGHRS, CDR2 YFSETQ. The CDR3: CASGPATGTTTGEQYF. For the CDR3, the DNA is TGCGCCAGCGGGCCCGCAACCGGGACTACGACGGGGGAGCAGTACTTC.

CDR3 protein: CASSLSSGTGNYGYTF. The CDR3 coding sequence is TGCGCCAGCAGCTTGTCCTCCGGGACAGGGAACTATGGCTACACCTTC. This chain connects TRBV5-1 to TRBJ1-2; 9 bases agree with TRBD1. This CDR3 has 16 amino acids. Germline assignment: CDR1 SGHRS and CDR2 YFSETQ. V was clipped by 1 base and J by 2 bases; unmatched bases: 6.

Only a few counts were recorded for this clonotype. J is TRBJ2-1 and V is TRBV20-1; either TRBD1 or TRBD2 may supply D (5 bases each). The length of the CDR3 is 13 residues. From germline, CDR1 is DFQATT and CDR2 SNEGSKA (reference sequence). Trimming took 4 bases from V and 5 from J, leaving 12 bases between them. As DNA, the CDR3 is TGCAGTGCTACCGGGGTAGGGGACAATGAGCAGTTCTTC. Translating it yields CSATGVGDNEQFF.

V and J are TRBV4-2 and TRBJ2-3, with D perhaps matching TRBD1 (6 bases). The CDR3 totals 16 residues. Trimming took off 7 bases at V and 3 bases at J, with 20 bases between the two ends. Germline CDR1 LGHNA, CDR2 YNFKEQ. CDR3 sequence: CASTPLSGAGTDTQYF. The DNA of the CDR3 is TGTGCCAGCACCCCTTTATCAGGGGCTGGGACAGATACGCAGTATTTT.

The chain carries TRBV12-3 or TRBV12-4 and TRBJ2-1; D is undetermined. The CDR3 sequence is 16 residues long. Trimming shortened V by 3 bases and J by 0 bases, and 12 bases separated the two germline ends. For the CDR3, the DNA is TGTGCCAGCAGTTTGGTGAAGGGATACTCCTACAATGAGCAGTTCTTC. Its translation: CASSLVKGYSYNEQFF.

The chain couples TRBV29-1 to TRBJ1-1; D remains unclear. The germline gives CDR1 SQVTM, CDR2 ANQGSEA. Trimming left V 7 bases short and J 0 bases short, with 3 bases between. The CDR3 sequence is 10 residues long. The CDR3 sequence: CSALNTEAFF. The CDR3 region has the DNA TGCAGCGCTCTGAACACTGAAGCTTTCTTT.

A few counts support this clonotype. The rearrangement links TRBV2 to TRBJ2-3, with D possibly being TRBD2 (6 bases). Germline V lookup: CDR1 SNHLY, CDR2 FYNNEI. V lost 5 bases and J lost 5, with 20 bases in between. The CDR3 has 16 residues. CDR3 coding DNA: TGTGCCAGCAGTCTCGGAGGAGGGGAAGGGGTAGATACGCAGTATTTT. It specifies CASSLGGGEGVDTQYF.

The chain has TRBV24-1 and TRBJ2-2, with D tentatively TRBD1 or TRBD2 (5 bases each). CDR1 is KGHDR, CDR2 SFDVKD, per germline. V dropped 5 bases and J dropped 4 bases, with 10 bases sitting between them. This CDR3 contains 14 residues. CDR3 sequence: CATSATGRTGELFF. The CDR3 nucleotides are TGTGCCACCAGTGCGACGGGACGCACCGGGGAGCTGTTTTTT.

The chain employs TRBV10-2 and TRBJ2-7; TRBD2 is a possible D gene (5 bases). V gave up 4 bases and J gave up 4 bases, with 14 bases separating them. The CDR3 has 14 residues. Germline V gene sequence: CDR1 WSHSY, CDR2 SAAADI. The DNA for the CDR3 is TGCGCCAGCAGTGGCGCGGGCCTTTCTTACGAGCAGTACTTC. This codes for CASSGAGLSYEQYF.

The chain has TRBV28 and TRBJ1-1; tentative D call: TRBD1 (6 bases). CDR1 MDHEN and CDR2 SYDVKM come from the germline V gene. The CDR3 loop spans 16 amino acids. V was cut by 5 bases and J by 1 base, with 17 bases left in between. CDR3: CASSTSRRGQNTEAFF. The CDR3 DNA reads as TGTGCCAGCAGTACTAGTCGTCGGGGACAGAACACTGAAGCTTTCTTT.

This clonotype came up a few times. The chain links TRBV7-9 to TRBJ2-5, with 10 positions matching TRBD2. The CDR3 contains 16 residues. With V trimmed by 1 base and J by 5 bases, 7 bases remained unmatched. In germline, CDR1 is SEHNR, CDR2 FQNEAQ (reference sequence). The CDR3 protein is CASSLDGSGRRETQYF. CDR3 DNA: TGTGCCAGCAGCTTAGATGGTAGCGGGAGGCGGGAGACCCAGTACTTC.

The chain joins TRBV15 to TRBJ2-5, with D perhaps matching TRBD1 (5 bases). CDR3 length: 15 amino acids. The germline V gene has CDR1 LNHNV and CDR2 YYDKDF (reference sequence). The germline V and J ends were trimmed by 3 bases and 11 bases, with 22 bases remaining between them. In nucleotides, the CDR3 is TGTGCCACCAGCAGGACAGCGACGACCTACAATGAGCAGTACTTC. Its protein is CATSRTATTYNEQYF.

This chain links TRBV2 with TRBJ2-5, with 13 bases fitting TRBD2. Germline V gene lookup returns CDR1 SNHLY and CDR2 FYNNEI. CDR3 size: 15 residues. The V segment lost 6 bases and the J segment 4 bases; nucleotides outside the gene matches: 5. The CDR3 DNA is TGTGCCAGCAGGCCCGGACTAGCGGGAGTAGAGACCCAGTACTTC. Translation: CASRPGLAGVETQYF.

J is TRBJ1-2 and V is TRBV11-2; possible D gene TRBD1, 5 bases. V was shortened by 4 bases and J by 0 bases, with 24 bases between the two germline ends. The CDR3 consists of 19 residues. In germline, CDR1 is SGHAT, CDR2 FQNNGV. The CDR3 reads CASSSLSSSGGETNYGYTF. Written as DNA, the CDR3 is TGTGCCAGCAGCTCACTCAGTTCCTCTGGAGGGGAGACTAACTATGGCTACACCTTC. The whole variable domain, remainder taken from reference TRBV11-2 and TRBJ1-2, is EAGVAQSPRYKIIEKRQSVAFWCNPISGHATLYWYQQILGQGPKLLIQFQNNGVVDDSQLPKDRFSAERLKGVDSTLKIQPAKLEDSAVYLCASSSLSSSGGETNYGYTFGSGTRLTVV.

As regards this clonotype: This clone may be a read error of a much larger clone one base away. The rearrangement joins TRBV29-1 to TRBJ2-7; 11 bases fit TRBD2. This CDR3 comprises 16 residues. V lost 3 bases and J lost 5; bases outside the gene matches: 12. The germline gives CDR1 SQVTM, CDR2 ANQGSEA. CDR3 loop: CSVDGLAGGFHNEQYF. CDR3 in DNA: TGCAGCGTTGACGGTTTAGCGGGAGGGTTCCACAACGAGCAGTACTTC.

This clonotype was seen a few times. The chain uses TRBV12-3 or TRBV12-4 and TRBJ1-2, with D unclear. V was trimmed by 3 bases and J by 7 bases, leaving 12 bases between them. The CDR3 contains 13 residues. The CDR3 DNA follows: TGTGCCAGCAGTTTTACCGGGTTACGTGGCTACACCTTC. Its translation is CASSFTGLRGYTF.

V is TRBV5-1 and J is TRBJ2-1, with TRBD2 matching 7 bases. The CDR3 has 15 residues. Germline V CDR1 and CDR2: SGHRS, YFSETQ. With 4 bases clipped from V and 1 base from J, the junction kept 5 bases outside the gene matches. In nucleotides, the CDR3 is TGCGCCAGCAGCAAGGGAGGGGTTTCCTACAATGAGCAGTTCTTC. It translates to CASSKGGVSYNEQFF.

The V and J genes are TRBV20-1 and TRBJ2-1; D possibly matches TRBD1 or TRBD2 (5 bases each). Germline-derived CDR1 and CDR2 are DFQATT and SNEGSKA (reference sequence). This CDR3 is built from 15 residues. Trimming stripped 5 bases from V and 0 bases from J, with 14 bases between. CDR3 in DNA: TGCAGTGCTCCCCCTGGGGGTAACTCCTACAATGAGCAGTTCTTC. Protein: CSAPPGGNSYNEQFF.

The rearrangement joins TRBV7-2 to TRBJ2-7; perhaps D is TRBD1 or TRBD2 (5 bases each). The CDR3 consists of 13 residues. Between the trimmed V and J ends, which lost 5 bases and 6 bases, there was a span of 14 bases. Germline V CDR1 and CDR2: SGHTA, FQGNSA. The CDR3 loop is CASSRDPGLEQYF. The CDR3, as DNA: TGTGCCAGCAGCCGGGACCCGGGCCTCGAGCAGTACTTC.

The chain recombines TRBV27 with TRBJ1-1; TRBD1 matches at 7 bases. Trimming cost V 5 bases and J 1 base; bases outside gene matches: 4. Germline assignment: CDR1 MNHEY and CDR2 SMNVEV (reference sequence). CDR3 length: 14 residues. The CDR3 DNA reads TGTGCCAGCAGTCAAAGGACAGGGAACACTGAAGCTTTCTTT. It yields the protein CASSQRTGNTEAFF.

This chain joins TRBV2 and TRBJ2-3, with 7 bases aligning to TRBD2. J gave up 11 bases and V 1 base, and 15 bases lay outside the gene matches. The germline V gene encodes CDR1 SNHLY and CDR2 FYNNEI. The CDR3 totals 16 residues. CDR3 residues: CASSEDRGGSYNEQYF. CDR3 sequence (DNA): TGTGCCAGCAGTGAAGATCGCGGCGGGAGCTACAATGAGCAGTATTTT.

J is TRBJ1-4 and V is TRBV4-1; no firm D call. Germline-derived CDR1 and CDR2 are MGHRA and YSYEKL. V was clipped by 0 bases and J by 0 bases, with 8 bases between them. There are 16 residues in the CDR3. The CDR3 loop is CASSQEISATNEKLFF. DNA for the CDR3: TGCGCCAGCAGCCAAGAAATATCTGCAACTAATGAAAAACTGTTTTTT.

This chain joins TRBV20-1 and TRBJ2-3, with D perhaps assigned TRBD1 or TRBD2 (5 bases each). V was trimmed by 6 bases and J by 6 bases, leaving 10 bases between them. The CDR3 has 11 residues. The germline V gene encodes CDR1 DFQATT and CDR2 SNEGSKA (reference sequence). CDR3 protein: CSAGAADTQYF. CDR3 DNA: TGCAGTGCCGGGGCAGCGGATACGCAGTATTTT.

The V and J genes are TRBV6-1 and TRBJ2-2; no clear D. CDR3 length equals 15 residues. Trimming cost V 8 bases and J 0 bases, with 13 bases left between them. Germline V gene sequence: CDR1 MNHNS, CDR2 SASEGT. CDR3 amino acids: CASVSRGANTGELFF. CDR3 nucleotides: TGTGCCAGCGTGTCACGCGGCGCGAACACCGGGGAGCTGTTTTTT.

The chain uses TRBV12-3 or TRBV12-4 and TRBJ2-1, with a possible D match to TRBD1 (6 bases). V lost 6 bases, J lost 5 bases, and 14 bases lay in between. The CDR3 loop spans 14 amino acids. CDR3: CASRTGTSNNEQFF. The CDR3 region has the DNA TGTGCCAGCAGAACCGGGACATCTAACAATGAGCAGTTCTTC.

This rearrangement joins TRBV28 to TRBJ1-5; D gene uncertain. Per germline, CDR1 MDHEN and CDR2 SYDVKM. V was cut by 4 bases and J by 0 bases, with 7 bases left in between. This CDR3 is built from 14 residues. Here the CDR3 reads CASSYQYSNQPQHF. CDR3 DNA sequence: TGTGCCAGCAGTTACCAGTATAGCAATCAGCCCCAGCATTTT.

This clonotype was seen a handful of times. The chain uses TRBV20-1 and TRBJ2-5; perhaps D is TRBD1 or TRBD2 (5 bases each). The V gene lost 4 bases and the J gene lost 4 bases, with 19 bases spanning the gap. This CDR3 region has 15 residues. Germline V gene sequence: CDR1 DFQATT, CDR2 SNEGSKA (reference sequence). The CDR3 nucleotides are TGCAGTGCTAAATTCCCGGGACCTAACCGAGAGACCCAGTACTTC. Its translation: CSAKFPGPNRETQYF.

This clonotype turned up a few times. The chain combines TRBV9 with TRBJ2-5; TRBD2 matches 10 bases. The CDR3 is 13 residues long. The V gene's germline CDR1 is SGDLS and CDR2 YYNGEE. V was clipped by 7 bases and J by 5 bases; unmatched bases: 5. The CDR3 DNA sequence: TGTGCCAGCGGCCGACTAGCGGGCGAGACCCAGTACTTC. It encodes CASGRLAGETQYF.

This clonotype was detected only a few times. The chain couples TRBV7-2 to TRBJ1-2; 8 positions match TRBD1. The J segment lost 0 bases and the V segment lost 1 base, leaving 7 bases of the junction unmatched. Germline V gives CDR1 SGHTA, CDR2 FQGNSA. The CDR3 has 17 residues. CDR3 DNA sequence: TGTGCCAGCAGCTTAGGGGCAGGGGGCGCTTCTAACTATGGCTACACCTTC. Translated: CASSLGAGGASNYGYTF. The whole variable domain, remainder taken from reference TRBV7-2 and TRBJ1-2, is GAGVSQSPSNKVTEKGKDVELRCDPISGHTALYWYRQSLGQGLEFLIYFQGNSAPDKSGLPSDRFSAERTGGSVSTLTIQRTQQEDSAVYLCASSLGAGGASNYGYTFGSGTRLTVV.

The table lists this clonotype with a count of one. A read error may explain this, as a much larger clone is one base away. This chain connects TRBV27 to TRBJ2-4; 8 positions match TRBD1. The better agreement between TRBJ2-7 and the DNA end casts doubt on the J call. The CDR3 has 15 residues. CDR1 and CDR2 from the germline V gene are MNHEY and SMNVEV (reference sequence). In DNA form, the CDR3 reads TGTGCCAGCAGCTCCCGTGGGACAGGATCCTACGAGCAGTACTTC. This gives the protein CASSSRGTGSYEQYF.